The T cell receptor (beta chain) under discussion was sequenced for a study of Tregs in tolerant kidney transplant recipients. Findings of the study overall: Changing PCR primers prevented nucleotide comparison between some patients' samples. Biological reproducibility was not directly addressed, but technical replication error appeared minimal.

Thawed PBMCs were FACS-sorted into unstimulated CD4+CD25+CD127- regulatory T cells, CD4+CD25- non-regulatory cells, CD4 and CD8 cells. An overnight rest at 37°C with 150 to 250 IU/ml IL-2 preceded regulatory T cell sorting from thawed PBMCs. A single count supports this clone. As yet, its antigen is unknown. Data came from immunoSEQ multiplex PCR; TCRdb stores just in-frame clones and leaves some out. The table shows around 78,000 clones, with less than 95% occurring only once. V dropped 0 bases and J dropped 3 bases, with 5 bases sitting between them. Germline V gene data show CDR1 as SSHAT and CDR2 as FNYEAQ (reference sequence). CDR3 length: 13 residues.

This TCR came from a human donor who received a combined kidney and bone marrow transplant. The sample in question was Tregs from blood, obtained before the transplant. This chain connects TRBV7-7 to TRBJ1-1; no firm D call. This chain's CDR3 is CASSLAQDTEAFF. CDR3 sequence (DNA): TGTGCCAGCAGCTTAGCGCAGGACACTGAAGCTTTCTTT.